Given below is one T cell receptor beta chain in context. TCRdb re-analysed the RT-PCR reads in MiXCR, keeping a single row per CDR3 protein. The sample records more than 550,000 distinct CDR3 sequences, 12% to 15% being singletons. CDR3 length equals 14 residues. Per germline, CDR1 SGHDT and CDR2 YYEEEE. V was trimmed by 1 base and J by 1 base, leaving 8 bases between them. This TCR came from a female donor in good health, serving as a healthy control. The source material was memory CD4+ T cells from blood. The J gene is TRBJ1-2, the V gene TRBV5-6; no reliable D call. The CDR3 region is CASSLFGDNYGYTF. The CDR3 DNA is TGTGCCAGCAGCTTGTTTGGGGATAACTATGGCTACACCTTC.